A selection of T cell receptor beta chains follows, all from one sample in a study of radiotherapy plus CTLA-4 blockade in lung cancer. Data came from immunoSEQ multiplex PCR; TCRdb stores just in-frame clones and leaves some out. This sample has around 30,000 clones, with roughly 70% found just once. The sequencing here drew on peripheral blood, taken from a patient treated with radiotherapy plus ipilimumab. The receptors come from a human donor with non-small cell lung cancer who had stable disease on radiotherapy plus ipilimumab. Both conserved end residues are part of each CDR3. Each record gives: clone size, D gene, J gene, V gene, CDR3 DNA, CDR3 protein. D genes are given only for firm matches. The size entry is marked missing in some rows and otherwise reads once, few, many or a size class.

clone_size: NA; d_call: NA; j_call: TRBJ2-3; v_call: TRBV19; cdr3_nt: TGTGCCAGTAGTAGGGGACCCTCCACAGATACGCAGTATTTT; cdr3_aa: CASSRGPSTDTQYF
clone_size: NA; d_call: TRBD1; j_call: TRBJ1-5; v_call: TRBV6-5; cdr3_nt: TGTGCCAGCAGACCGACAGGGAGCCAGCCCCAGCATTTT; cdr3_aa: CASRPTGSQPQHF
clone_size: NA; d_call: TRBD2; j_call: TRBJ2-7; v_call: TRBV4-1; cdr3_nt: TGCGCCAGCAGCCGAGGGGGACTAGCGGGGAGAAGCTCCTACGAGCAGTACTTC; cdr3_aa: CASSRGGLAGRSSYEQYF
clone_size: once; d_call: NA; j_call: TRBJ2-6; v_call: TRBV19; cdr3_nt: TGTGCCAGTAGTTCTCCAGGGGTACCCGGGGCCAACGTCCTGACTTTC; cdr3_aa: CASSSPGVPGANVLTF
clone_size: NA; d_call: TRBD1; j_call: TRBJ1-3; v_call: TRBV2; cdr3_nt: TGTGCCAGCGGGTTGACAGGGTCCGGAAACACCATATATTTT; cdr3_aa: CASGLTGSGNTIYF
clone_size: few; d_call: NA; j_call: TRBJ1-2; v_call: TRBV5-8; cdr3_nt: TGTGCCAGCAGCTTGGGACAAAACTATGGCTACACCTTC; cdr3_aa: CASSLGQNYGYTF
clone_size: few; d_call: TRBD2; j_call: TRBJ2-5; v_call: TRBV19; cdr3_nt: TGTGCCAGTAGTATAGGTGCGGGAGGTCCGAGGGAGACCCAGTACTTC; cdr3_aa: CASSIGAGGPRETQYF
clone_size: NA; d_call: NA; j_call: TRBJ2-7; v_call: TRBV4-3; cdr3_nt: TGCGCCAGCAGCCAAGATCGGGCAGGGGCGGCCTACGAGCAGTACTTC; cdr3_aa: CASSQDRAGAAYEQYF
clone_size: NA; d_call: NA; j_call: TRBJ2-7; v_call: TRBV6-5; cdr3_nt: TGTGCCAGCACCCGGTCCCCAGTCGAGCAGTACTTC; cdr3_aa: CASTRSPVEQYF
clone_size: NA; d_call: NA; j_call: TRBJ1-1; v_call: TRBV19; cdr3_nt: TGTGCCAGTAGTATCCAGGTGAGGACCATGAACACTGAAGCTTTCTTT; cdr3_aa: CASSIQVRTMNTEAFF
clone_size: once; d_call: TRBD2; j_call: TRBJ2-5; v_call: TRBV11-2; cdr3_nt: TGTGCCAGCAGCTGGAGCGGGAGGGGGGAGACCCAGTACTTC; cdr3_aa: CASSWSGRGETQYF
clone_size: NA; d_call: NA; j_call: TRBJ1-5; v_call: TRBV30; cdr3_nt: TGTGCCTATTCCGAGACAGGTCGGGTGGATTATAGCAATCAGCCCCAGCATTTT; cdr3_aa: CAYSETGRVDYSNQPQHF
clone_size: NA; d_call: TRBD1; j_call: TRBJ2-7; v_call: TRBV11-3; cdr3_nt: TGTGCCAGCAGCTCGACAGGGGGATCCTACGAGCAGTACTTC; cdr3_aa: CASSSTGGSYEQYF
clone_size: NA; d_call: NA; j_call: TRBJ2-2; v_call: TRBV11-2; cdr3_nt: TGTGCCAGCACCCCCGGAGGGTTATGGATGTTTTTT; cdr3_aa: CASTPGGLWMFF
clone_size: NA; d_call: NA; j_call: TRBJ2-3; v_call: TRBV27; cdr3_nt: TGTGCCAGCAGTTTACCCTACACAGATACGCAGTATTTT; cdr3_aa: CASSLPYTDTQYF
clone_size: NA; d_call: NA; j_call: TRBJ2-6; v_call: TRBV27; cdr3_nt: TGTGCCAGCAGTCCGAAGTCTGGGGCCAACGTCCTGACTTTC; cdr3_aa: CASSPKSGANVLTF
clone_size: NA; d_call: NA; j_call: TRBJ2-1; v_call: TRBV6-6; cdr3_nt: TGTGCCAGCAGTTACCTCGGGACCCCTTCAAATGAGCAGTTCTTC; cdr3_aa: CASSYLGTPSNEQFF
clone_size: NA; d_call: TRBD2; j_call: TRBJ2-5; v_call: TRBV19; cdr3_nt: TGTGCCAGTAGTATAGTTGGGGGTGGGAGGGCCCAAGAGACCCAGTACTTC; cdr3_aa: CASSIVGGGRAQETQYF
clone_size: NA; d_call: NA; j_call: TRBJ1-6; v_call: TRBV4-2; cdr3_nt: TGTGCCAGCAGCCAAGATCGCAGGGCCCTCCACTTT; cdr3_aa: CASSQDRRALHF
clone_size: few; d_call: NA; j_call: TRBJ2-1; v_call: TRBV21-1; cdr3_nt: TGTGCCAGCACGTACGCCGTCTACAATGAGCAGTTCTTC; cdr3_aa: CASTYAVYNEQFF
clone_size: once; d_call: NA; j_call: TRBJ1-1; v_call: TRBV19; cdr3_nt: TGTGCCAGTACCAGAACCACGCGGGGGGCGGTAGACACTGAAGCTTTCTTT; cdr3_aa: CASTRTTRGAVDTEAFF
clone_size: NA; d_call: TRBD1; j_call: TRBJ2-7; v_call: TRBV2; cdr3_nt: TGTGCCAGCTTAGGGGGCTCCCAGCGACCCTACGAGCAGTACTTC; cdr3_aa: CASLGGSQRPYEQYF
clone_size: NA; d_call: NA; j_call: TRBJ2-1; v_call: TRBV7-3; cdr3_nt: TGTGCCAGCAGCCCCCTGGGAGTGGTGATTGGCTCCTACAATGAGCAGTTCTTC; cdr3_aa: CASSPLGVVIGSYNEQFF
clone_size: NA; d_call: NA; j_call: TRBJ1-1; v_call: TRBV28; cdr3_nt: TGTGCCAGCAGTGGACCACTGAACACTGAAGCTTTCTTT; cdr3_aa: CASSGPLNTEAFF
clone_size: few; d_call: NA; j_call: TRBJ2-6; v_call: TRBV5-4; cdr3_nt: TGTGCCAGCAGCTTCCGGTCGTTAGACGGGGCCAACGTCCTGACTTTC; cdr3_aa: CASSFRSLDGANVLTF
clone_size: NA; d_call: NA; j_call: TRBJ2-2; v_call: TRBV6-4; cdr3_nt: TGTGCCAGCAGCCGAGGGACCGCGAACACCGGGGAGCTGTTTTTT; cdr3_aa: CASSRGTANTGELFF
clone_size: few; d_call: TRBD1; j_call: TRBJ2-6; v_call: TRBV2; cdr3_nt: TGTGCCAGCAGTTATGTCCCGGGACAGGGACTCTCTGGGGCCAACGTCCTGACTTTC; cdr3_aa: CASSYVPGQGLSGANVLTF
clone_size: NA; d_call: NA; j_call: TRBJ1-2; v_call: TRBV6-5; cdr3_nt: TGTGCCAGCAGTTACTCGACCGTAAGGGGTGGCTACACCTTC; cdr3_aa: CASSYSTVRGGYTF
clone_size: NA; d_call: TRBD1; j_call: TRBJ2-3; v_call: TRBV29-1; cdr3_nt: TGCAGCGTTAAACGACAGGGGGCGACAGATACGCAGTATTTT; cdr3_aa: CSVKRQGATDTQYF
clone_size: once; d_call: NA; j_call: TRBJ1-5; v_call: TRBV6-6; cdr3_nt: TGTGCCAGCGGACTAGGTAGCAATCAGCCCCAGCATTTT; cdr3_aa: CASGLGSNQPQHF
clone_size: NA; d_call: TRBD2; j_call: TRBJ2-1; v_call: TRBV14; cdr3_nt: TGTGCCAGCAGCCAAGCCTCCGGACTAGCGGGAGGGAGGGGCAATGAGCAGTTCTTC; cdr3_aa: CASSQASGLAGGRGNEQFF
clone_size: few; d_call: TRBD2; j_call: TRBJ2-7; v_call: TRBV11-2; cdr3_nt: TGTGCCAGCAGCTTAGTGGGGGCTAGCGGGAAAAGCGAGCAGTACTTC; cdr3_aa: CASSLVGASGKSEQYF
clone_size: NA; d_call: NA; j_call: TRBJ2-7; v_call: TRBV25-1; cdr3_nt: TGTGCCAGCAGTAAAGGCCCGGGCAGGGCGGCCTACGAGCAGTACTTC; cdr3_aa: CASSKGPGRAAYEQYF
clone_size: NA; d_call: NA; j_call: TRBJ1-3; v_call: TRBV5-4; cdr3_nt: TGTGCCAGCAGCTTGGGCAGCGGCTCTGGAAACACCATATATTTT; cdr3_aa: CASSLGSGSGNTIYF
clone_size: NA; d_call: NA; j_call: TRBJ1-3; v_call: TRBV6-1; cdr3_nt: TGTGCCAGCAGTGAATATGGGAACAGGGAGGTAAACACCATATATTTT; cdr3_aa: CASSEYGNREVNTIYF
clone_size: NA; d_call: NA; j_call: TRBJ2-7; v_call: TRBV18; cdr3_nt: TGTGCCAGCTCACCACCCGGGCCCCCGGGATCACAATTATCCTACGAGCAGTACTTC; cdr3_aa: CASSPPGPPGSQLSYEQYF
clone_size: once; d_call: NA; j_call: TRBJ1-5; v_call: TRBV5-1; cdr3_nt: TGCGCCAGCAGCTACCGGGGCGATCAGCCCCAGCATTTT; cdr3_aa: CASSYRGDQPQHF
clone_size: few; d_call: NA; j_call: TRBJ2-7; v_call: TRBV6-1; cdr3_nt: TGTGCCAGCGGACACTACGAGCAGTACTTC; cdr3_aa: CASGHYEQYF
clone_size: NA; d_call: NA; j_call: TRBJ1-2; v_call: TRBV5-1; cdr3_nt: TGCGCCAGCAGCCCTGGGGGGGCGAGGGATGGCTACACCTTC; cdr3_aa: CASSPGGARDGYTF
clone_size: few; d_call: NA; j_call: TRBJ1-2; v_call: TRBV10-3; cdr3_nt: TGTGCCAGACCCAACTATGGCTACACCTTC; cdr3_aa: CARPNYGYTF
clone_size: NA; d_call: NA; j_call: TRBJ2-5; v_call: TRBV18; cdr3_nt: TGTGCCAGCTCACCCCGCCGATCGGATAGGAGGCAGAGCGAGACCCAGTACTTC; cdr3_aa: CASSPRRSDRRQSETQYF
clone_size: NA; d_call: NA; j_call: TRBJ2-2; v_call: TRBV5-1; cdr3_nt: TGCGCCAGCAGCCGGGACCGCCCCGACACCGGGGAGCTGTTTTTT; cdr3_aa: CASSRDRPDTGELFF
clone_size: NA; d_call: TRBD1; j_call: TRBJ2-1; v_call: TRBV7-8; cdr3_nt: TGTGCCGGCAGCCCACAGGGGATCTCCTACAATGAGCAGTTCTTC; cdr3_aa: CAGSPQGISYNEQFF
clone_size: few; d_call: TRBD1; j_call: TRBJ2-3; v_call: TRBV29-1; cdr3_nt: TGCAGCGTTGAAGATCTTAGACAGGGTTGGGAATTT; cdr3_aa: CSVEDLRQGWEF
clone_size: NA; d_call: NA; j_call: TRBJ2-3; v_call: TRBV29-1; cdr3_nt: TGCAGCGTTGAAAAGGATACAGATACGCAGTATTTT; cdr3_aa: CSVEKDTDTQYF
clone_size: NA; d_call: NA; j_call: TRBJ2-5; v_call: TRBV7-9; cdr3_nt: TGTGCCAGCAGCCTGCACGAAGAGACCCAGTACTTC; cdr3_aa: CASSLHEETQYF
clone_size: few; d_call: TRBD2; j_call: TRBJ2-7; v_call: TRBV4-2; cdr3_nt: TGTGCCAGCAGCCAAGATCTGCTAGCGGGACCCTACGAGCAGTACTTC; cdr3_aa: CASSQDLLAGPYEQYF
clone_size: once; d_call: NA; j_call: TRBJ2-2; v_call: TRBV5-6; cdr3_nt: TGTGCCAGCAGCGTGTCAGGGACCGGGGAGCTGTTTTTT; cdr3_aa: CASSVSGTGELFF
clone_size: few; d_call: NA; j_call: TRBJ2-7; v_call: TRBV28; cdr3_nt: TGTGCCAGCAGTAGTCCTAACCCCCTGCGAACCTACGAGCAGTACTTC; cdr3_aa: CASSSPNPLRTYEQYF
clone_size: NA; d_call: NA; j_call: TRBJ1-1; v_call: TRBV7-7; cdr3_nt: TGTGCTAGCAGCGCCCTCCCAGGGACTGAAGCTTTCTTT; cdr3_aa: CASSALPGTEAFF
clone_size: NA; d_call: TRBD1; j_call: TRBJ2-2; v_call: TRBV30; cdr3_nt: TGTGCCTGGACCGACAGGGTAAACACCGGGGAGCTGTTTTTT; cdr3_aa: CAWTDRVNTGELFF